The source of this T cell receptor beta chain is a study of early stage breast cancer tumors. Study-level background: Most of the 16 invasive tumors were ER+, PR+ and HER2-. The ER+/PR+/HER2- tumors included roughly 8 ductal and four lobular carcinomas.

Notes on this clone: Antigen specificity is unknown.

Each sample had two DNA replicates, approximately 0.52 ug blood or approximately 1.5 ug tissue. Using immunoSEQ multiplex PCR, the repertoire was profiled, and TCRdb retains in-frame clones only, with some absent. This table holds approximately 19,000 clones, approximately 80% found once. Study-wide points: Chain pairing and CD4, CD8 or FOXP3 expression were not captured.

The sequencing input was blood. The origin of this receptor is a person in their sixties or seventies with breast cancer.

The CDR3 sequence: CSVAVSGNTIYF. As DNA, the CDR3 is TGCAGCGTTGCTGTTTCGGGAAACACCATATATTTT. The gene calls are TRBV29-1 and TRBJ1-3; D gene uncertain. Germline lookup yields CDR1 SQVTM and CDR2 ANQGSEA. The CDR3 sequence is 12 residues long. The V end was cut by 4 bases, the J end by 4 bases, with 8 bases between.